The 4 T cell receptor beta chains listed next were all sequenced from one sample in a study of technical replicates of blood from a handful of donors. Sequenced by immunoSEQ multiplex PCR; TCRdb stores in-frame clones only, minus some. The data contain about 82,000 clones, over 90% of them singletons. The sample taken for sequencing was T cells isolated from PBMCs. The source is a human donor in good health.

This clone was recorded only once. J is TRBJ1-4 and V is TRBV28; no definite D call. V lost 5 bases and J 4 bases, leaving 14 bases between the germline ends. The CDR3 spans 15 residues. The germline gives CDR1 MDHEN, CDR2 SYDVKM. DNA of the CDR3: TGTGCCAGCAGTAACCCGGGATCGCATAATGAAAAACTGTTTTTT. The encoded protein is CASSNPGSHNEKLFF. The complete variable domain, with remaining parts taken from reference TRBV28 and TRBJ1-4, reads DVKVTQSSRYLVKRTGEKVFLECVQDMDHENMFWYRQDPGLGLRLIYFSYDVKMKEKGDIPEGYSVSREKKERFSLILESASTNQTSMYLCASSNPGSHNEKLFFGSGTQLSVL.

The genes are TRBV4-3 and TRBJ2-7; TRBD2 matches 12 bases. CDR3 size: 16 residues. Germline CDR1 is LGHNA and CDR2 is YSLEER. J was trimmed by 4 bases and V by 5 bases; bases with no gene match: 9. The CDR3 reads CASSGMTSGSFYEQYF. The CDR3 bases are TGCGCCAGCAGCGGAATGACTAGCGGGAGCTTTTACGAGCAGTACTTC.

The rearrangement uses TRBV7-9 and TRBJ1-5; a possible D gene is TRBD1 (5 bases). The V gene lost 2 bases and the J gene lost 0 bases, with 8 bases spanning the gap. Looked up from germline, CDR1 is SEHNR and CDR2 is FQNEAQ (reference sequence). This CDR3 spans 15 amino acids. This CDR3 reads CASSLSGISNQPQHF. CDR3 nucleotide sequence: TGTGCCAGCAGCTTATCAGGGATTAGCAATCAGCCCCAGCATTTT.

V is TRBV11-2 and J is TRBJ2-3, with D unresolved. CDR1 is SGHAT and CDR2 is FQNNGV in the germline V gene. Trimming left V 4 bases short and J 7 bases short, with 18 bases between. The CDR3 covers 15 residues. The CDR3 nucleotides read TGTGCCAGCAGCTCGTATAGCACTGAGAGGAATACGCAGTATTTT. Its protein product is CASSSYSTERNTQYF.